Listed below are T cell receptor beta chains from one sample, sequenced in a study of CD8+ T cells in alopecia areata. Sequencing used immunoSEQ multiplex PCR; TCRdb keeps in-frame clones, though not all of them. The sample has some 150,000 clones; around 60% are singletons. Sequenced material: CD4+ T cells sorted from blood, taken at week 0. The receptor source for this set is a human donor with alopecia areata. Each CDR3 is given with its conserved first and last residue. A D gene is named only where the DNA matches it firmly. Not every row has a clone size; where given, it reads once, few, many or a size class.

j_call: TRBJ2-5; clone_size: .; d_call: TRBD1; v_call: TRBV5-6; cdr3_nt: TGTGCCAGCAGAGCTGGGACAGAAGAGACCCAGTACTTC; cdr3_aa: CASRAGTEETQYF
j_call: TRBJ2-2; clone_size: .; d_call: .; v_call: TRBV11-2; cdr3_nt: TGTGCCAGCACCCACAGGGGGGGGAAACCGAACACCGGGGAGCTGTTTTTT; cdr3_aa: CASTHRGGKPNTGELFF
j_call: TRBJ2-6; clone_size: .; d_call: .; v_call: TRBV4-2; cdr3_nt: TGTGCCAGCAGCCAAGCGGGTTCTGTGCGATCTGGGGCCAACGTCCTGACTTTC; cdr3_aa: CASSQAGSVRSGANVLTF
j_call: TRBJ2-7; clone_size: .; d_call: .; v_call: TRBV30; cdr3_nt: TGTGCCTGGAGTGGAGCGGACGAGCAGTACTTC; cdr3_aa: CAWSGADEQYF
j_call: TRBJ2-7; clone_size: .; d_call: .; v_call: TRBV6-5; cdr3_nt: TGTGCCAGCACGCAACCGAGCACCTACGAGCAGTACTTC; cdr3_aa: CASTQPSTYEQYF
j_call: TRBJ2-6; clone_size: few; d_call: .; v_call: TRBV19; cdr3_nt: TGTGCCAGTCAGGACGGGAGCTCTGGGGCCAACGTCCTGACTTTC; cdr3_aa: CASQDGSSGANVLTF
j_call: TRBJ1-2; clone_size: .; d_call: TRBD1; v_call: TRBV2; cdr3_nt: TGTGCCAGCACCCAGGACAGGGGCTATGGCTACACCTTC; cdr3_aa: CASTQDRGYGYTF
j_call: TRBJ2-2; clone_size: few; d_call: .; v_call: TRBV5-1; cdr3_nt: TGCGCCAGCAGCTTGGTTAAGAGTACGAGAACCGGGGAGCTGTTTTTT; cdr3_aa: CASSLVKSTRTGELFF
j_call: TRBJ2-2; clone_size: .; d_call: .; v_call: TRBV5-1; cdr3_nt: TGCGCCAGCAGCCCGGACAGATACACCGGGGAGCTGTTTTTT; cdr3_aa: CASSPDRYTGELFF
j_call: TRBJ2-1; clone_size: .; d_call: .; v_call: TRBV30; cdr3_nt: TGTGCCTGGAGTGTGATTCAGGGTCCCAATGAGCAGTTCTTC; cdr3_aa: CAWSVIQGPNEQFF
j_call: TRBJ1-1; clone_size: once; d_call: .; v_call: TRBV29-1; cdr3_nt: TGCAGCGGCATGAACACTGAAGCTTTCTTT; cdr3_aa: CSGMNTEAFF
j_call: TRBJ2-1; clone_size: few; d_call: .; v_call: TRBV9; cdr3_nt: TGTGCCAGCAGCCTCAGACTAGGAACTTCCAATGAGCAGTTCTTC; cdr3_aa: CASSLRLGTSNEQFF
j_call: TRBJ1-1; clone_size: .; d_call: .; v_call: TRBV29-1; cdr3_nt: TGCAGCGTTGAGAAGAACACTGAAGCTTTCTTT; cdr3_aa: CSVEKNTEAFF
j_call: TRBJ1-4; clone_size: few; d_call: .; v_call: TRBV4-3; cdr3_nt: TGCGCCAGCAGCCGGGTCGGGGAAAAACTGTTTTTT; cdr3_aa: CASSRVGEKLFF
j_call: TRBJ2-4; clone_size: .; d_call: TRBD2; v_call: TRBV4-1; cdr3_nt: TGCGCCAGCAGCCAAGGACTAGCTTATACCAAAAACATTCAGTACTTC; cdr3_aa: CASSQGLAYTKNIQYF
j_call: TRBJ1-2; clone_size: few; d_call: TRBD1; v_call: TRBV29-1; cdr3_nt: TGCAGCGCCAGGACAGGGAACGATGGCTACACCTTC; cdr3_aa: CSARTGNDGYTF
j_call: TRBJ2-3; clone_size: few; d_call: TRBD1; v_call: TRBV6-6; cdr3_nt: TGTGCCAGCAGTAGTACAGGGGGTGGAGATACGCAGTATTTT; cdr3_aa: CASSSTGGGDTQYF
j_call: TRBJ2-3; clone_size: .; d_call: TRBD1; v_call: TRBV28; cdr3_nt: TGTGCCAGCAGTCCACTGGGACAGCGACTCACAGATACGCAGTATTTT; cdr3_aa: CASSPLGQRLTDTQYF
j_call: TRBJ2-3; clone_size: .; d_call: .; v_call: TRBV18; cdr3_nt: TGTGCCAGCTCACCTCGTGGGGATACGCAGTATTTT; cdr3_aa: CASSPRGDTQYF
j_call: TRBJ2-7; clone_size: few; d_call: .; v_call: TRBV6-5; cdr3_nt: TGTGCCAGCAGCCGCCGATCCCAGGGGACCTACGAGCAGTACTTC; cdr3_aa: CASSRRSQGTYEQYF
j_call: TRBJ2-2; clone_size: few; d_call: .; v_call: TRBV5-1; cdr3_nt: TGCGCCAGCAGCACAGCAGGCACCGGGGAGCTGTTTTTT; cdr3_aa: CASSTAGTGELFF
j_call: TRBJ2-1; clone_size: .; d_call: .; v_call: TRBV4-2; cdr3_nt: TGTGCCAGCAGCCAAGCACAGAACACCTACAATGAGCAGTTCTTC; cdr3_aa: CASSQAQNTYNEQFF
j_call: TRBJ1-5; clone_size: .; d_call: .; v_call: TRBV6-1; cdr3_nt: TGTGCCAGCAGTGAAGGGCCTAGCGATCAGCCCCAGCATTTT; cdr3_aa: CASSEGPSDQPQHF
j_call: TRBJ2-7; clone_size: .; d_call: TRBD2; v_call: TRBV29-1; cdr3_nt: TGCAGGGGAGGGCCCATCGGTTTC; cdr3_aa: CRGGPIGF